These 17 T cell receptor beta chains were sequenced from one sample in a study of blood T cell repertoires in COVID-19. The table came from immunoSEQ multiplex PCR; TCRdb's copy has only in-frame clones and leaves some out. In the table there are approximately 61,000 clones, roughly three quarters of which are singletons. The sequenced sample consisted of peripheral blood. The source is a human donor in a cohort sampled during active COVID-19.

The rearrangement joins TRBV9 to TRBJ1-2, with TRBD1 identical over 9 bases. Unmatched junction bases numbered 11, after V lost 0 bases and J lost 8 bases. Germline V gene lookup returns CDR1 SGDLS and CDR2 YYNGEE. This CDR3 comprises 16 residues. CDR3 nucleotide sequence: TGTGCCAGCAGCGTAGATTCTCGGGGACAGGGCAGCGGCTACACCTTC. It is translated as CASSVDSRGQGSGYTF.

The chain couples TRBV5-6 to TRBJ2-3, with TRBD2 as a possible D gene (5 bases). Germline V gene sequence: CDR1 SGHDT, CDR2 YYEEEE. This CDR3 region has 16 residues. The germline V and J ends were trimmed by 4 bases and 0 bases, with 15 bases remaining between them. CDR3 loop: CASSLDGSSSTDTQYF. CDR3 DNA: TGTGCCAGCAGCCTAGATGGGAGCTCTAGCACAGATACGCAGTATTTT.

CDR3 region: CASSEFVRDRYSPLHF. The CDR3 DNA reads TGCGCCAGCAGTGAATTCGTCCGGGACAGATATTCACCCCTCCACTTT. V and J are TRBV10-2 and TRBJ1-6, with TRBD1 matching 7 bases. CDR1 and CDR2 from the germline V gene are WSHSY and SAAADI. The CDR3 covers 16 residues. Trimming at V came to 3 bases and at J to 8 bases, leaving 10 bases not matched to a gene.

V is TRBV6-5 and J is TRBJ2-7, with 7 bases matching TRBD1. This CDR3 is 13 amino acids long. The V and J ends lost 6 bases and 2 bases, in that order; junction bases with no gene match: 4. Per germline, CDR1 MNHEY and CDR2 SVGAGI. The CDR3 DNA sequence: TGTGCCAGCAGGGGGGACAGAGCCTACGAGCAGTACTTC. Translation gives CASRGDRAYEQYF.

V and J are TRBV28 and TRBJ1-5, with D tentatively TRBD1 (6 bases). Germline-derived CDR1 and CDR2 are MDHEN and SYDVKM. This CDR3 has 13 amino acids. The V end lost 10 bases, the J end lost 7 bases, and 17 bases lay between the germline ends. CDR3 protein: CATLGGAGQPQHF. In DNA, the CDR3 is TGTGCCACCCTGGGGGGGGCCGGGCAGCCCCAGCATTTT.

The chain carries TRBV5-6 and TRBJ1-1; 7 bases match TRBD1. After removal of 0 bases from V and 4 bases from J, the junction contained 6 bases not matched to a gene. The V gene's germline CDR1 is SGHDT and CDR2 YYEEEE. This CDR3 has 15 residues. The CDR3 DNA follows: TGTGCCAGCAGCTTGGAGAGAGACAGGGTCACTGAAGCTTTCTTT. This gives the protein CASSLERDRVTEAFF.

This clone was seen more than once but under ten times. The chain has TRBV6-5 and TRBJ1-5; D remains ambiguous. V gave up 6 bases and J gave up 0 bases, with 3 bases separating them. In germline, CDR1 is MNHEY, CDR2 SVGAGI. This CDR3 is built from 12 residues. This CDR3 reads CASRYSNQPQHF. CDR3 nucleotides: TGTGCCAGCAGATATAGCAATCAGCCCCAGCATTTT.

This clone was counted only a few times. This chain connects TRBV5-1 to TRBJ1-1; D is undetermined. Per germline, CDR1 SGHRS and CDR2 YFSETQ. CDR3 size: 14 residues. Trimming left V 0 bases short and J 4 bases short, with 10 bases between. CDR3 sequence reads: CASSLGGKSTEAFF. As DNA, the CDR3 is TGCGCCAGCAGCTTGGGAGGGAAGAGCACTGAAGCTTTCTTT.

CDR3 sequence: CASSSTVGRRVTEAFF. The CDR3 coding sequence is TGTGCCAGCAGCTCTACGGTGGGGAGGCGAGTCACTGAAGCTTTCTTT. This chain connects TRBV7-9 to TRBJ1-1; no clear D. The ends were cut back, 4 bases at V and 4 bases at J, with 19 bases in the middle. CDR1 is SEHNR and CDR2 is FQNEAQ in the germline V gene (reference sequence). The CDR3 is 16 residues long. The variable domain in full, completed from reference TRBV7-9 and TRBJ1-1, reads DTGVSQNPRHKITKRGQNVTFRCDPISEHNRLYWYRQTLGQGPEFLTYFQNEAQLEKSRLLSDRFSAERPKGSFSTLEIQRTEQGDSAMYLCASSSTVGRRVTEAFFGQGTRLTVV.

V gene TRBV10-3 combines with J gene TRBJ2-2, with D unresolved. The CDR3 totals 16 residues. V was clipped by 3 bases and J by 2 bases, with 13 bases between them. The germline V gene encodes CDR1 ENHRY and CDR2 SYGVKD. CDR3 in amino acids: CAISERIAANTGELFF. CDR3 DNA: TGTGCCATCAGTGAAAGGATAGCTGCCAACACCGGGGAGCTGTTTTTT.

This clone turned up a few times. This sequence joins TRBV18 and TRBJ2-3; 7 bases line up with TRBD1. With V trimmed by 4 bases and J by 4 bases, 2 bases remained unmatched. The CDR3 has 13 amino acids. Germline V gene lookup returns CDR1 KGHSH and CDR2 LQKENI. The CDR3 is CASSLGQADTQYF. The CDR3 coding sequence is TGTGCCAGCTCACTCGGACAGGCAGATACGCAGTATTTT.

The chain employs TRBV10-2 and TRBJ2-4; 7 bases map to TRBD2. The trim removed 0 bases at V and 14 bases at J, leaving 4 bases unmatched. There are 12 residues in the CDR3. Germline V lookup: CDR1 WSHSY, CDR2 SAAADI. The CDR3 DNA reads as TGCGCCAGCAGTGAGTCGGGGGGGTTGGAGTACTTC. This translates into CASSESGGLEYF.

The rearrangement joins TRBV7-2 to TRBJ1-2; 10 bases are shared with TRBD1. V was pared by 0 bases and J by 4 bases, with 5 bases of the junction left unmatched. The length of the CDR3 is 16 residues. Germline CDR1 SGHTA, CDR2 FQGNSA. Here the CDR3 reads CASSLAGGTGAYGYTF. DNA of the CDR3: TGTGCCAGCAGCTTAGCGGGCGGGACAGGGGCCTATGGCTACACCTTC.

The table lists this clone with a count of one. The chain has TRBV7-2 and TRBJ2-3, with TRBD2 identical over 10 bases. CDR3 length: 15 amino acids. The trim removed 5 bases at V and 5 bases at J, leaving 7 bases unmatched. Germline CDR1 SGHTA, CDR2 FQGNSA. The CDR3 is CASSGSGGRIDTQYF. CDR3 nucleotide sequence: TGTGCCAGCAGCGGTAGCGGGGGGCGGATAGATACGCAGTATTTT.

The rearrangement uses TRBV28 and TRBJ1-5; 7 bases match TRBD1. There are 15 residues in the CDR3. The V gene end was trimmed by 2 bases and the J gene end by 0 bases; junction bases not matched to a gene: 1. CDR1 is MDHEN, CDR2 SYDVKM, per germline. DNA of the CDR3: TGTGCCAGCAGTTTAGACAGGGATAGCAATCAGCCCCAGCATTTT. Amino acid sequence: CASSLDRDSNQPQHF.

The chain is built from TRBV10-3 and TRBJ1-2, with TRBD1 as a possible D gene (5 bases). Trimming stripped 4 bases from V and 2 bases from J, with 14 bases between. The CDR3 loop spans 15 amino acids. The germline V gene has CDR1 ENHRY and CDR2 SYGVKD. CDR3 region: CAISGADIRNYGYTF. The CDR3 DNA is TGTGCCATCAGTGGGGCGGACATCAGGAACTATGGCTACACCTTC.

The genes are TRBV2 and TRBJ2-7, with TRBD1 as a possible D gene (5 bases). V gave up 8 bases and J gave up 4 bases, with 12 bases separating them. This CDR3 is built from 12 residues. Germline loops: CDR1 SNHLY, CDR2 FYNNEI. The CDR3 coding sequence is TGTGCCAGCGGGGCACAAAATTACGAGCAGTACTTC. The encoded protein is CASGAQNYEQYF. The entire variable domain, with the rest obtained from reference TRBV2 and TRBJ2-7, is as follows: EPEVTQTPSHQVTQMGQEVILRCVPISNHLYFYWYRQILGQKVEFLVSFYNNEISEKSEIFDDQFSVERPDGSNFTLKIRSTKLEDSAMYFCASGAQNYEQYFGPGTRLTVT.